This TCR beta chain came from a study of blood T cell repertoires in COVID-19. Sequencing used immunoSEQ multiplex PCR; TCRdb keeps in-frame clones, though not all of them. Among tens of thousands of clones listed, roughly 84% were seen once. Material: peripheral blood. This TCR was sampled from a man aged 50 or older with active COVID-19.

In nucleotides, the CDR3 is TGTGCCAGCAGATTAGCGAGAGATGATACGCAGTATTTT. It yields the protein CASRLARDDTQYF. J is TRBJ2-3 and V is TRBV2; maybe TRBD2 (5 bases). The CDR3 extends over 13 amino acids. V was cut by 6 bases and J by 6 bases, with 13 bases left in between. Germline CDR1 reads SNHLY; CDR2 reads FYNNEI.